This T cell receptor beta chain was identified during a study of blood T cells in healthy people across ages. This clonotype was observed a handful of times. The CDR3 runs 15 residues. V trimming: 2 bases; J trimming: 2 bases; junction bases outside the gene matches: 6. CDR1 and CDR2 from the germline V gene are DFQATT and SNEGSKA (reference sequence). With a J-beta primer mix and a sample-barcoded 5' primer, a second PCR ran about 7 to 12 cycles. TCRdb reprocessed the 5' RACE reads with MiXCR, giving one entry per CDR3 protein. Of about 800,000 distinct CDR3 sequences in the sample, roughly 50% were seen once.

This sequence originates from a man aged 30-40 years in good health. Material for sequencing was blood. The rearrangement joins TRBV20-1 to TRBJ2-3; 8 nucleotides agree with TRBD2. The CDR3 DNA sequence: TGCAGTGCTAGACCCCTAGCGGGCATCACAGATACGCAGTATTTT. It yields the protein CSARPLAGITDTQYF.